This T cell receptor (beta chain) was captured in a study of shared clonotypes between healthy human individuals. Each PCR replicate from the sorted subsets contained about 200 ng DNA, which is 25,000 to 30,000 T cell genomes. Assay used: immunoSEQ multiplex PCR; TCRdb lists only in-frame clones, some missing. Of about 2,100,000 clones listed, approximately 94% are singletons. With 5 bases removed from V and 7 bases from J, the gap between germline ends came to 6 bases. The CDR3 sequence is 11 residues long. Germline CDR1 MDHEN, CDR2 SYDVKM. Naive CD8 cells lacked CD45RO, underwent positive selection for CCR7 and left out terminally differentiated effector memory CD45RA+ cells. Within Nashville, Tennessee resided all donors, each a Caucasian adult. Only a few counts were recorded for this clone.

This chain connects TRBV28 to TRBJ1-5; no firm D call. The sequence was obtained from a man aged 18 to 30 in good health. Some clones in this sample may be carry-over from other donors' samples. The sequenced sample consisted of naive CD8+ T cells from PBMCs. In DNA, the CDR3 is TGTGCCAGCAGTGAGCGGCAGCCCCAGCATTTT. Residues: CASSERQPQHF.